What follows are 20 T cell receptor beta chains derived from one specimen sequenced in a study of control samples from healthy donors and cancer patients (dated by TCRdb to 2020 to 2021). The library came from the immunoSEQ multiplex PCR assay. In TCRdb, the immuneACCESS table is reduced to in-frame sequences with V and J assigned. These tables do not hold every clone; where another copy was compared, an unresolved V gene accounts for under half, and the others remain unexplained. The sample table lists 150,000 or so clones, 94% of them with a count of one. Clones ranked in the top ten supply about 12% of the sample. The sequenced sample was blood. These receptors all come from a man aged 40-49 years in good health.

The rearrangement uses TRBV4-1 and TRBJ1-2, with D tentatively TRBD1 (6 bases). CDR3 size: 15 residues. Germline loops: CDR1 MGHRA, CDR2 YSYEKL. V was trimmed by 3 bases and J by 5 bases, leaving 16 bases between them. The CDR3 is CASSHSSWTAYGYTF. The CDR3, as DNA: TGCGCCAGCAGCCACTCGAGTTGGACAGCGTATGGCTACACCTTC.

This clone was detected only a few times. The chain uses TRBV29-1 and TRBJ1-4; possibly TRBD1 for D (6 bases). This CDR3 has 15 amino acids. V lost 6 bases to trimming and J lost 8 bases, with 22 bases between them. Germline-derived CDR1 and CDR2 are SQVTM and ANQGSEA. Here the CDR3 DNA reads TGCAGCGTGGGGGGGCTCCCACGGTCGCCCGAAAAACTGTTTTTT. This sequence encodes CSVGGLPRSPEKLFF. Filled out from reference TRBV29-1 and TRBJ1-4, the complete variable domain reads SAVISQKPSRDICQRGTSLTIQCQVDSQVTMMFWYRQQPGQSLTLIATANQGSEATYESGFVIDKFPISRPNLTFSTLTVSNMSPEDSSIYLCSVGGLPRSPEKLFFGSGTQLSVL.

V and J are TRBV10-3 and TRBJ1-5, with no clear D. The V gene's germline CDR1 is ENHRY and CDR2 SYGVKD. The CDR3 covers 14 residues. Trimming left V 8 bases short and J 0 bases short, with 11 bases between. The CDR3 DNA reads TGTGCCATCGGAGAGTGGACTAGCAATCAGCCCCAGCATTTT. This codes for CAIGEWTSNQPQHF.

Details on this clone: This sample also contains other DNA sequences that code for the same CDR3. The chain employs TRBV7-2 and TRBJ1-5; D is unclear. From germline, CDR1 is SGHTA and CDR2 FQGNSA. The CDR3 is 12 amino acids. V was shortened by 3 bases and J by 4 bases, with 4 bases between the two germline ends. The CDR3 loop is CASSFGNQPQHF. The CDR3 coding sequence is TGTGCCAGCAGCTTTGGGAATCAGCCCCAGCATTTT. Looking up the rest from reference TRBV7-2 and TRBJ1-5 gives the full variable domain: GAGVSQSPSNKVTEKGKDVELRCDPISGHTALYWYRQSLGQGLEFLIYFQGNSAPDKSGLPSDRFSAERTGGSVSTLTIQRTQQEDSAVYLCASSFGNQPQHFGDGTRLSIL.

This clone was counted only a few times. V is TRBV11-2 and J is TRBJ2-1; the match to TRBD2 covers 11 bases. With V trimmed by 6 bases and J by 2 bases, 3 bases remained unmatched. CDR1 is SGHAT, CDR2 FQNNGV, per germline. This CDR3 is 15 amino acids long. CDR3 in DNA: TGTGCCAGCAGGACGACTAGCGGGGCCTACAATGAGCAGTTCTTC. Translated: CASRTTSGAYNEQFF.

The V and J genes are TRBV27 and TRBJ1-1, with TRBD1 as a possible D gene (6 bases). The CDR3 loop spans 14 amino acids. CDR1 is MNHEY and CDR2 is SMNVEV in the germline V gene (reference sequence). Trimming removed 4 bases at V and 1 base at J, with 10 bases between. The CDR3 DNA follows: TGTGCCAGCAGTTCGGACAGAACGAACACTGAAGCTTTCTTT. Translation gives CASSSDRTNTEAFF.

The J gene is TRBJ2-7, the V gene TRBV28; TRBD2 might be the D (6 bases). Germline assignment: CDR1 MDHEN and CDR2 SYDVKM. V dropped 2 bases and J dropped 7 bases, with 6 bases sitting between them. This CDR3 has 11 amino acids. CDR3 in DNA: TGTGCCAGCAGTTTAGGAGGGGAGCAGTACTTC. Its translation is CASSLGGEQYF.

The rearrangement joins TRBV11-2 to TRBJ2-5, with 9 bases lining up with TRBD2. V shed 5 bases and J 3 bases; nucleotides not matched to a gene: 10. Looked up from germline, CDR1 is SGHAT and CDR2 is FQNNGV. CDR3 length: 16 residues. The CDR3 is CASSPFMLAGKETQYF. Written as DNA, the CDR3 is TGTGCCAGCAGCCCCTTTATGCTAGCGGGAAAAGAGACCCAGTACTTC. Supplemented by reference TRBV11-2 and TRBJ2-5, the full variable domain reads EAGVAQSPRYKIIEKRQSVAFWCNPISGHATLYWYQQILGQGPKLLIQFQNNGVVDDSQLPKDRFSAERLKGVDSTLKIQPAKLEDSAVYLCASSPFMLAGKETQYFGPGTRLLVL.

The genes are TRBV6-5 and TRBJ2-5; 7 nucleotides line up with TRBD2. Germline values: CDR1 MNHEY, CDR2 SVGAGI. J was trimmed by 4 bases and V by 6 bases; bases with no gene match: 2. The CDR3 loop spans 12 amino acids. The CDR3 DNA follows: TGTGCCAGCAGGGGCGGGGGAGAGACCCAGTACTTC. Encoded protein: CASRGGGETQYF.

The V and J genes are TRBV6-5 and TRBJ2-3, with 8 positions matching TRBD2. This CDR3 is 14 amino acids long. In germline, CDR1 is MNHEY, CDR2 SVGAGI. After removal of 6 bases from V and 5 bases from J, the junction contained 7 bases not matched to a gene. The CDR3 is CASSSAGVGDTQYF. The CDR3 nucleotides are TGTGCCAGCAGCTCAGCGGGAGTGGGAGATACGCAGTATTTT.

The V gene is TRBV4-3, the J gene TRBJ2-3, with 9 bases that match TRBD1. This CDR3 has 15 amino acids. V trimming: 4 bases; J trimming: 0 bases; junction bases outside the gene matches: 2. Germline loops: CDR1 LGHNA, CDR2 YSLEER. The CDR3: CASSPGQGSTDTQYF. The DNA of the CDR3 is TGCGCCAGCAGCCCCGGACAGGGGAGCACAGATACGCAGTATTTT.

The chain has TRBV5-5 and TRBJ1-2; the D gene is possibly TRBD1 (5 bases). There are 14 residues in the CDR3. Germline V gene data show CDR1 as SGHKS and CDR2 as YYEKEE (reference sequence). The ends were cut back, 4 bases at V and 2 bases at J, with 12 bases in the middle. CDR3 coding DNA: TGTGCCAGCAGCGCCAGGGAACCGAACTATGGCTACACCTTC. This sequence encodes CASSAREPNYGYTF.

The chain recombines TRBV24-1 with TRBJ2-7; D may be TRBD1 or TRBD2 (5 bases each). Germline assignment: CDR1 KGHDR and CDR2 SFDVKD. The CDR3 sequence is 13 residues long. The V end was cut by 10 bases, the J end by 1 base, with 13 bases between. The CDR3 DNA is TGTGCCACGGCCCGGGGCGGTTCCTACGAGCAGTACTTC. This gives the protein CATARGGSYEQYF.

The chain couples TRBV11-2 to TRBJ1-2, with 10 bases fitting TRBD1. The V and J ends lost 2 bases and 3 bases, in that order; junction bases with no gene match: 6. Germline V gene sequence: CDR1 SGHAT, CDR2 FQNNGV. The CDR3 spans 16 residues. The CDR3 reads CASSLHTGTGDYGYTF. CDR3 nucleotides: TGTGCCAGCAGCTTACACACCGGGACAGGGGACTATGGCTACACCTTC.

CDR3: CASSSGTGGADTQYF. CDR3 coding DNA: TGCGCCAGCAGTTCCGGGACAGGGGGCGCAGATACGCAGTATTTT. This chain connects TRBV10-1 to TRBJ2-3; 12 bases are a match to TRBD1. The germline V gene encodes CDR1 WNHNN and CDR2 SYGVQD (reference sequence). The CDR3 contains 15 residues. Trimming at V came to 5 bases and at J to 4 bases, leaving 4 bases not matched to a gene.

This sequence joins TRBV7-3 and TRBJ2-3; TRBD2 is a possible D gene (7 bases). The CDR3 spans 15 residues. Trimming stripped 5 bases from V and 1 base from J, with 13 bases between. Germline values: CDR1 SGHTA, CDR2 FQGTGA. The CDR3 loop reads CASSRGGGGTDTQYF. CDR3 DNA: TGTGCCAGCAGCCGCGGCGGGGGCGGCACAGATACGCAGTATTTT.

The CDR3 DNA follows: TGTGCCAGCAGTTTATCGGGGGGGCGCAATCAGCCCCAGCATTTT. As protein: CASSLSGGRNQPQHF. V is TRBV28 and J is TRBJ1-5, with D tentatively TRBD1 (6 bases). The V end lost 1 base, the J end lost 2 bases, and 9 bases lay between the germline ends. The CDR3 runs 15 residues. Germline CDR1 reads MDHEN; CDR2 reads SYDVKM.

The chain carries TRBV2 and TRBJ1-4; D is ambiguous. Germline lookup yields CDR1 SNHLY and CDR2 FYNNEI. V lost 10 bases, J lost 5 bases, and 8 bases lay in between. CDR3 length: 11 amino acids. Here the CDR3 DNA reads TGTGCCAAGGCGGGAAATGAAAAACTGTTTTTT. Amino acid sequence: CAKAGNEKLFF.

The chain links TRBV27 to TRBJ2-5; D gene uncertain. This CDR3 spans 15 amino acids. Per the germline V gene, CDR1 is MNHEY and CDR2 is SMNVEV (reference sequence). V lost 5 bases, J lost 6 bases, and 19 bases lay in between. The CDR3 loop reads CASSPRSLARKTQYF. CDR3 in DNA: TGTGCCAGCAGTCCTCGGAGTCTCGCGAGGAAGACCCAGTACTTC.

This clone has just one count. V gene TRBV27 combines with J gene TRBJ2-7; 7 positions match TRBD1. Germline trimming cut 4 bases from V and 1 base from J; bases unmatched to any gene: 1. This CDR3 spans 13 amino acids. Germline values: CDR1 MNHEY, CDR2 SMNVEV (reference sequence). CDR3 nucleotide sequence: TGTGCCAGCAGTTCGACAGGGTCCTACGAGCAGTACTTC. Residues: CASSSTGSYEQYF.